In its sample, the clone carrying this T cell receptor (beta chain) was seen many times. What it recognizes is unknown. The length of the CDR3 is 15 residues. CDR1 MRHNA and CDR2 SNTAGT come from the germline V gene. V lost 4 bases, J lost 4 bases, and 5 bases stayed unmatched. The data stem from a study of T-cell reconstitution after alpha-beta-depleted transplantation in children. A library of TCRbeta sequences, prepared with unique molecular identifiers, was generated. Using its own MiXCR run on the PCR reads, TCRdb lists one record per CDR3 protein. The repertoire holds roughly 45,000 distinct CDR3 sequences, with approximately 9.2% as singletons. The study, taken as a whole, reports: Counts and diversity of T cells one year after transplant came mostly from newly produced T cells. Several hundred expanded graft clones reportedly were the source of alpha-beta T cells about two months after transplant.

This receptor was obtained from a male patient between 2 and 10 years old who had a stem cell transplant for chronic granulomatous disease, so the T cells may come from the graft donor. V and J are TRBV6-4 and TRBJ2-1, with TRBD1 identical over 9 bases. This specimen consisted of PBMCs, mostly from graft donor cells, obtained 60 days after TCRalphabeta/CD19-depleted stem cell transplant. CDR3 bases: TGTGCCAGCAGTGCAACAGGGGGCGGGTACAATGAGCAGTTCTTC. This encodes CASSATGGGYNEQFF.